The present T cell receptor (beta chain) was sequenced within a study of cytomegalovirus exposure and HLA in healthy donors. Study in general: The early release's HLA-typed donors yielded tens of millions of unique TCRs.

Primers: 60 Vbeta forward and 13 Jbeta reverse. The assay was immunoSEQ multiplex PCR, and TCRdb's table has in-frame clones only and misses some. The ten top clones account for roughly 2%, within a sample of about 130,000 clones. Study findings and constraints: Reports indicated that the classifier achieved high specificity and sensitivity in diagnosing cytomegalovirus status. Earlier analysis looked at TCR beta V segments, and most were productive about 87% or about 30% of the time. In most subjects, TCR beta sequences reportedly gave accurate predictions of HLA-A and HLA-B alleles.

Germline CDR1 MNHEY, CDR2 SMNVEV (reference sequence). The CDR3 length is 13 residues. Between the trimmed V and J ends, which lost 5 bases and 7 bases, there was a span of 14 bases. To note about this clone: Its antigen is currently unknown.

The rearrangement joins TRBV27 to TRBJ1-1; perhaps TRBD1 as D (6 bases). The TCR comes from a woman in her sixties or seventies in good health and CMV-seronegative. Sequencing was done on a sample of PBMCs. The DNA of the CDR3 is TGTGCCAGCAGTCCCTTGGCGACAGGTGAAGCTTTCTTT. Translation: CASSPLATGEAFF.